The text below deals with one T cell receptor (beta chain). What antigen it recognizes has not been identified. No much larger clone is present one base from it, and per-base qualities are unavailable. The data stem from a study of CD8 T cells in ankylosing spondylitis (dated by TCRdb to the late 2010s). A note on the overall study: To find TCR variants linked to disease, the study profiled T cell receptor beta repertoires in ankylosing spondylitis patients and healthy donors. The full study cohort was made up of about two dozen ankylosing spondylitis patients and 108 healthy donors. Peripheral blood was sampled, and synovial fluid was additionally collected from ankylosing spondylitis patients.

The study at large found these results: Some TCR beta motif variants had previously been reported in synovial fluid and blood of reactive arthritis patients, which suggested common disease-initiation mechanisms. In peripheral blood, the disease-linked clones were found at relatively low frequencies and had a CD8+ phenotype. A TCR beta motif of about eight highly homologous amino acid variants appeared characteristic of blood from ankylosing spondylitis patients. The disease-linked clones were reported to be significantly enriched in matched synovial fluid samples from ankylosing spondylitis patients.

Synovial fluid samples and blood samples obtained from the same ankylosing spondylitis patients were matched. Sequencing took place on an Illumina HiSeq 2500. TCR beta libraries were prepared by quantitative 5'-RACE with molecular barcodes. As for the original processing: To identify disease-linked TCR variants, a new computational method was used, one built on a probabilistic model of VDJ rearrangement. TCRdb reprocessed the public reads (quality trimming at Q25 with fastp, clone calling with MiXCR) and kept in-frame beta chains. Here each entry gathers all rows of one CDR3 protein and keeps the most common genes and DNA. The V and J calls shown here were made by TCRdb, not taken from the authors' results. A total of more than 110,000 distinct CDR3 sequences appear in this sample, 7% to 10% of them only once. The top ten hold about 7.1% of the sample. The CDR3 runs 14 residues from the cysteine to the phenylalanine. Just the 42-base CDR3 DNA is kept, in frame starting at base 1. Taken from the germline V gene, the CDR1 and CDR2 loops are MNHEY and SVGEGT. Cut back by 6 bases and 2 bases, the V and J ends lie 13 bases apart.

The source of this sequence is a male donor with ankylosing spondylitis. The sequencing sample was made of synovial fluid, either unsorted or a sorted T cell fraction (not recorded which). This sequence uses TRBV6-2 or TRBV6-3 and TRBJ1-2; a weak D assignment points to TRBD1 (6 bases agree). This receptor carries the CDR3 CASSPPGQNYGYTF. In nucleotides, the sequence is TGTGCCAGCAGCCCCCCAGGACAGAACTATGGCTACACCTTC.